The T cell receptor (beta chain) under discussion was sequenced for a study of graft-versus-host responses after intestinal transplantation. Using immunoSEQ multiplex PCR, the repertoire was profiled, and TCRdb retains in-frame clones only, with some absent. The table lists over 80,000 clones, roughly 92% of them singletons. Germline trimming cut 5 bases from V and 7 bases from J; bases unmatched to any gene: 10. Germline CDR1 WSHSY, CDR2 SAAADI. The CDR3 length is 14 residues. Regarding the study as a whole: Researchers found GvH clones in recipient marrow, and some showed up first in ileum or blood.

A word on this clone: Its target is not known.

The chain couples TRBV10-2 to TRBJ1-2; 7 nucleotides agree with TRBD1. The sequencing here drew on unstimulated CD8+ T cells sorted from spleen or lymph node cells, taken before transplant. The source is a human donor who was the organ donor for an intestinal transplant. The CDR3 nucleotides are TGCGCCAGCAGTAGTAGACAGGGAAGGGTTGGCTACACCTTC. It translates to CASSSRQGRVGYTF.